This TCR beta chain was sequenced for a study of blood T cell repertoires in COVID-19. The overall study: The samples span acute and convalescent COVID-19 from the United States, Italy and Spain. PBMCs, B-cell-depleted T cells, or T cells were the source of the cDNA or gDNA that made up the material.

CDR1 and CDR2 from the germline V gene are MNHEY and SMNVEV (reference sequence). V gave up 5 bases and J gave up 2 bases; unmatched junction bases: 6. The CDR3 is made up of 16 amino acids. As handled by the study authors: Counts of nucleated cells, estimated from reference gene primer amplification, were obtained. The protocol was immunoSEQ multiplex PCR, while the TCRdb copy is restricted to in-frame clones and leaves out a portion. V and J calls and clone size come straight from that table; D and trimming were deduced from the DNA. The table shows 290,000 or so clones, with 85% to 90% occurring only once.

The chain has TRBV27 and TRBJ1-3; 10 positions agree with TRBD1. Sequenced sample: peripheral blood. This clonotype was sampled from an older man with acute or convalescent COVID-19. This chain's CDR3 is CASSRYGTGAGNTIYF. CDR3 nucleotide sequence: TGTGCCAGCAGTCGATACGGGACAGGGGCTGGAAACACCATATATTTT.